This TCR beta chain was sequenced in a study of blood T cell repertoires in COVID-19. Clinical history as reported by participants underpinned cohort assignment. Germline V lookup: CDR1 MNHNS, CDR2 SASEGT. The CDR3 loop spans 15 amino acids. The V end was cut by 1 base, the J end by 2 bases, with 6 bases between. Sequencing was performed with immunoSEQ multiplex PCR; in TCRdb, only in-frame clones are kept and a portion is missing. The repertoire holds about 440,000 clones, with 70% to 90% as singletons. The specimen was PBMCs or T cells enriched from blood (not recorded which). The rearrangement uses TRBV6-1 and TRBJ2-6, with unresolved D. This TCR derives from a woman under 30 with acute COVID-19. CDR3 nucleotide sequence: TGTGCCAGCAGTGAAGGTGGCACTGGGGCCAACGTCCTGACTTTC. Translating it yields CASSEGGTGANVLTF.